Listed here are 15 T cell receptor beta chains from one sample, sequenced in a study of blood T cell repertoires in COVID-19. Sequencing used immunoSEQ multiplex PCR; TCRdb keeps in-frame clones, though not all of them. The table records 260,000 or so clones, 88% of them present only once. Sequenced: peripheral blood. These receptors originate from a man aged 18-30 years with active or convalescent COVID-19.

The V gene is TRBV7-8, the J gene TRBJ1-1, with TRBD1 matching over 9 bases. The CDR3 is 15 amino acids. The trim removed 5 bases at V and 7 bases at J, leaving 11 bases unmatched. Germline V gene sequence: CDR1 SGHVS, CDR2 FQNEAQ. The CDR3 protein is CASSLRDRVGNEAFF. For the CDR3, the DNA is TGTGCCAGCAGCCTCCGGGACAGGGTGGGGAATGAAGCTTTCTTT.

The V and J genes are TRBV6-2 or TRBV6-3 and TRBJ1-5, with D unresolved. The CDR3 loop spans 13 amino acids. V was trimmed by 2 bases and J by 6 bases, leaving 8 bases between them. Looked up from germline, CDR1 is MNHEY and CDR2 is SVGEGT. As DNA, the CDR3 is TGTGCCAGCAGTTACGGGCCAGGTCAGCCCCAGCATTTT. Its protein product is CASSYGPGQPQHF.

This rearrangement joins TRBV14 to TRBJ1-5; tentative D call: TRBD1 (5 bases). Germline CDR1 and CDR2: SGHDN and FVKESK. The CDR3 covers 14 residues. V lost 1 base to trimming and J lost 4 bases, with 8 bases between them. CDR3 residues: CASSQGRDNQPQHF. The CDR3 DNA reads TGTGCCAGCAGCCAAGGCAGGGATAATCAGCCCCAGCATTTT.

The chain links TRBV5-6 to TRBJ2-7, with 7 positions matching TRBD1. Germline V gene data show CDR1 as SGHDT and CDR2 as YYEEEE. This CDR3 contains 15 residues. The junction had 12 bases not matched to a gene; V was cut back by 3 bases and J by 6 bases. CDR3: CASSWSRQGKAEQYF. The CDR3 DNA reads TGTGCCAGCAGCTGGAGCCGACAGGGAAAGGCCGAGCAGTACTTC.

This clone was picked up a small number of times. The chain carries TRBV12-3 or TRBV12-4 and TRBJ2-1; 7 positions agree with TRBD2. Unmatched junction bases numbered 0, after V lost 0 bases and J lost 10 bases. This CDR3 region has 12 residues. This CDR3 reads CASSLARGEQFF. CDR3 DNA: TGTGCCAGCAGTTTAGCGCGGGGGGAGCAGTTCTTC.

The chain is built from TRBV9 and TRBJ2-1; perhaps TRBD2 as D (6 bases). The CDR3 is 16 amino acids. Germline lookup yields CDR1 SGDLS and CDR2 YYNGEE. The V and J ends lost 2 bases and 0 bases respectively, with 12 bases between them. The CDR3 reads CASSVGGRSSYNEQFF. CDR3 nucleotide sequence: TGTGCCAGCAGCGTGGGGGGACGGAGCTCCTACAATGAGCAGTTCTTC.

The DNA of the CDR3 is TGCGCCAGCAGCCAAGGGACAGGGGACAGCAGGGCACCCCTCCACTTT. Translated, it gives CASSQGTGDSRAPLHF. This rearrangement joins TRBV4-1 to TRBJ1-6; 9 bases align to TRBD1. Per germline, CDR1 MGHRA and CDR2 YSYEKL. CDR3 size: 16 residues. After removal of 1 base from V and 11 bases from J, the junction contained 9 bases not matched to a gene.

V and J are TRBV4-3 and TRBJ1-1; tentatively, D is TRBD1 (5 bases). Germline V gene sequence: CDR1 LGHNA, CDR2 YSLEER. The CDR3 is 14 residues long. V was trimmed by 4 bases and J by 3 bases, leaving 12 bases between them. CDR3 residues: CASSLGRFDTEAFF. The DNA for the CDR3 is TGCGCCAGCAGCCTGGGGCGGTTCGACACTGAAGCTTTCTTT.

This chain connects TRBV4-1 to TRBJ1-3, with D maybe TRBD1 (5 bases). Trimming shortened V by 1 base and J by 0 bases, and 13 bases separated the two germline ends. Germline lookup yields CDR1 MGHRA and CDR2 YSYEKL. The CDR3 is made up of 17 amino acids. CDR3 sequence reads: CASSQGRGGNSGNTIYF. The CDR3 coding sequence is TGCGCCAGCAGCCAAGGGCGGGGCGGAAACTCTGGAAACACCATATATTTT.

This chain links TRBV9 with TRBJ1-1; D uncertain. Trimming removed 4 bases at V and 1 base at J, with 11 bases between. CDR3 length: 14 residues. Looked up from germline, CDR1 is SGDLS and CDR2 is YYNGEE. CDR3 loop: CASSPRHWNTEAFF. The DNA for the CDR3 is TGTGCCAGCAGCCCCCGACACTGGAACACTGAAGCTTTCTTT.

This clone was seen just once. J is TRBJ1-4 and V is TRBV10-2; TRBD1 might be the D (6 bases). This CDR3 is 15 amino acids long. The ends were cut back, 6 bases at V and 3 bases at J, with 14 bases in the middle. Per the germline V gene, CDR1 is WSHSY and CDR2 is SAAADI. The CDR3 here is CASRDTGFSNEKLFF. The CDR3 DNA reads TGCGCCAGCAGGGATACAGGGTTCTCTAATGAAAAACTGTTTTTT.

Written as DNA, the CDR3 is TGCGCCAGCAGCCAAGATATCGGCGGGGGGCATGGGCAAGAGACCCAGTACTTC. It specifies CASSQDIGGGHGQETQYF. This chain links TRBV4-3 with TRBJ2-5; 8 bases are shared with TRBD2. The germline gives CDR1 LGHNA, CDR2 YSLEER. The CDR3 runs 18 residues. The J segment lost 2 bases and the V segment lost 0 bases, leaving 11 bases of the junction unmatched.

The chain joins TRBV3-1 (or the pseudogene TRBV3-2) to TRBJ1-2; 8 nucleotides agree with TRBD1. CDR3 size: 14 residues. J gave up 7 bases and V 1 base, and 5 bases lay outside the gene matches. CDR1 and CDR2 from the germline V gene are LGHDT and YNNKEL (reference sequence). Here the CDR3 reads CASSQGQGITGYTF. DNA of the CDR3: TGTGCCAGCAGCCAAGGACAGGGGATTACTGGCTACACCTTC.

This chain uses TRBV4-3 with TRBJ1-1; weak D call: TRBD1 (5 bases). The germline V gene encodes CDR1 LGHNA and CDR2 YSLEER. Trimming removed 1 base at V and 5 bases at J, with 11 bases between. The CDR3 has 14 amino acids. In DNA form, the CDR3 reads TGCGCCAGCAGCCAAGCTCAGGGCCGGACTGAAGCTTTCTTT. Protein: CASSQAQGRTEAFF.

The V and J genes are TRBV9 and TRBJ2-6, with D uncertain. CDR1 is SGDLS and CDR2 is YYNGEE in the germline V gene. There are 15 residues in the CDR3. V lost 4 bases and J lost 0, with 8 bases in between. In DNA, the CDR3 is TGTGCCAGCAGCCCTGTTAGCTCTGGGGCCAACGTCCTGACTTTC. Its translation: CASSPVSSGANVLTF.